This T cell receptor beta chain was identified during a study of blood T cell repertoires in COVID-19. Study-wide background: Donors in the United States, Italy and Spain gave samples during acute or convalescent COVID-19. T cells, B-cell-depleted T cells, or PBMCs provided the cDNA or gDNA that served as material.

Per the study methods: Using reference gene primer amplification, nucleated cell counts were estimated. Repertoires were generated with immunoSEQ multiplex PCR, while TCRdb's copy carries only in-frame clones and drops some. The D gene and trimming were derived from the DNA, and the V and J assignments and clone size from that table. The repertoire has more than 10,000 clones, more than 75% of them found once; the top ten carry 12% to 15%. Germline CDR1 and CDR2: SGHAT and FQNNGV. V lost 5 bases and J lost 1; bases outside the gene matches: 6. The CDR3 length is 15 residues. The TCR sequence derives from a human donor in a cohort sampled during active COVID-19. The sequenced material came from peripheral blood. The rearrangement uses TRBV11-2 and TRBJ2-3, with TRBD2 matching over 7 bases. The CDR3 sequence: CASSPRDYRTDTQYF. CDR3 DNA sequence: TGTGCCAGCAGCCCACGGGACTACCGCACAGATACGCAGTATTTT.